The entry that follows covers one T cell receptor (beta chain) sequence. Per the original methods: Counts of nucleated cells, estimated from reference gene primer amplification, were obtained. The data were produced by immunoSEQ multiplex PCR, yet TCRdb's version contains in-frame clones alone and is incomplete. V, J and clone size were drawn from that table, and D and trimming were deduced from the DNA. The sample records around 100,000 clones, roughly 85% being singletons. This entry belongs to a study of blood T cell repertoires in COVID-19. Study-level background: Collection of acute and convalescent COVID-19 samples took place in the United States, Italy and Spain. Sources were T cells, B-cell-depleted T cells, or PBMCs; the material itself was cDNA or gDNA.

Trimming removed 6 bases from V and 1 base from J, with 12 bases in between. The germline V gene has CDR1 SQVTM and CDR2 ANQGSEA. The CDR3 runs 13 residues. The chain employs TRBV29-1 and TRBJ1-2, with D hard to call. The sequenced material came from peripheral blood. The sequence derives from a woman in her 70s with active or convalescent COVID-19. The CDR3 spells CSVYGDINYGYTF. The CDR3 DNA reads as TGCAGCGTCTACGGTGATATTAACTATGGCTACACCTTC.